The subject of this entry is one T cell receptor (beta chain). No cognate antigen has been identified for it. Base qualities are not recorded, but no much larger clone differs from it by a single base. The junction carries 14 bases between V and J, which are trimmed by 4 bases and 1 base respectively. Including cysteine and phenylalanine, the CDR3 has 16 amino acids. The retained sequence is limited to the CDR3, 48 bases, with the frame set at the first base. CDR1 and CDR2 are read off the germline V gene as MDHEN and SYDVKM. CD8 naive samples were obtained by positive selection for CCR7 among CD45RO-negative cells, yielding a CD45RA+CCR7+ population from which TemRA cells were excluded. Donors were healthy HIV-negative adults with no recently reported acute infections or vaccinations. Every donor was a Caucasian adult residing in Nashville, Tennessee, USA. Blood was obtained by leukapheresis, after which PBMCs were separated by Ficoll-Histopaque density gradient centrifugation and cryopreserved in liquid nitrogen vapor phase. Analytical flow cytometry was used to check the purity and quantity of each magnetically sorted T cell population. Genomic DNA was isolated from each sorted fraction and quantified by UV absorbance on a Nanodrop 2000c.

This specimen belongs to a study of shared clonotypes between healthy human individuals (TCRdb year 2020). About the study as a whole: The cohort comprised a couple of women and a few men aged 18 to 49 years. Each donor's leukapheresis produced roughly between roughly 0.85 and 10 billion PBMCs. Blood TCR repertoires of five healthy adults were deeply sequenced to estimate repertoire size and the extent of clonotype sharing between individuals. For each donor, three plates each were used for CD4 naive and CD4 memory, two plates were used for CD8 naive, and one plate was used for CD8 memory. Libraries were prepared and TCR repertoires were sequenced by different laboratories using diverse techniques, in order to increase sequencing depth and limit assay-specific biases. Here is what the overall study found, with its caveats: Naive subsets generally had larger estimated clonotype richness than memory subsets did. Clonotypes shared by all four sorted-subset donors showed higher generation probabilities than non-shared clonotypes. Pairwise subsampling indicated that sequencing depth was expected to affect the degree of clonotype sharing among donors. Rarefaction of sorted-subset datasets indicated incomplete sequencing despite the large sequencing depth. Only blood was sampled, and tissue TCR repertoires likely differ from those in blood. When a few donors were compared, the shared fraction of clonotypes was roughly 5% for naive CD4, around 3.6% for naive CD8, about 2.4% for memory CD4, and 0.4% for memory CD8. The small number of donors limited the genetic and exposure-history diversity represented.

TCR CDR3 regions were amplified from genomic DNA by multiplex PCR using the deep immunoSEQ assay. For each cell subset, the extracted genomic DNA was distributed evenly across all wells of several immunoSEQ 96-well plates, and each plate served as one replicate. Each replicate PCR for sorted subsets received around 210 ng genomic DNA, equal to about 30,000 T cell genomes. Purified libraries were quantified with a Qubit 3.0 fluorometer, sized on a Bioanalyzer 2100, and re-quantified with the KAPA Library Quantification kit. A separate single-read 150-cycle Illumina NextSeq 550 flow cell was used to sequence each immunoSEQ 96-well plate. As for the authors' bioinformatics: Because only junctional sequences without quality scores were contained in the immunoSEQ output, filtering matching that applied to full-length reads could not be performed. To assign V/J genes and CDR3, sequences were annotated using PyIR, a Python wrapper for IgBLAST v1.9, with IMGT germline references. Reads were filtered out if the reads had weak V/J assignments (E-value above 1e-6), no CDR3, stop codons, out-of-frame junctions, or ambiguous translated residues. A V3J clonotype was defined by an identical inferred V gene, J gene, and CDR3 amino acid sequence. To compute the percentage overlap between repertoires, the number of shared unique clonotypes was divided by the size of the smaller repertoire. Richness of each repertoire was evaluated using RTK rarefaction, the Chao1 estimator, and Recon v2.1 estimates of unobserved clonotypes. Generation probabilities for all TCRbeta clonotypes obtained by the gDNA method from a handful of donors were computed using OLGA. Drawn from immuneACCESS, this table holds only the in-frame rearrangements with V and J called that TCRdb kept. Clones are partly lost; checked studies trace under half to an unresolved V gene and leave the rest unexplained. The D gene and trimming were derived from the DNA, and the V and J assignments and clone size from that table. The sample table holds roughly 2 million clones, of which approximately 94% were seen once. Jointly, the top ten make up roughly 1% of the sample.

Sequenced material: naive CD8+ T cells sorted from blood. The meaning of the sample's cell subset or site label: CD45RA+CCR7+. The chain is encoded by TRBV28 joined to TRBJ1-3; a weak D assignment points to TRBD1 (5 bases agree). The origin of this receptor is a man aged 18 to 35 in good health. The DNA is TGTGCCAGCAGTTCCCCGACAGAGCTATCTGGAAACACCATATATTTT. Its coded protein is CASSSPTELSGNTIYF.